This T cell receptor beta chain was profiled in a study of Graves' ophthalmopathy and Graves' hyperthyroidism. RNA transcripts yielded amplified TCR beta CDR3 regions. Investigators did first-round RT-PCR with HTBI primers, then second-round multiplex PCR. TCRdb independently ran MiXCR on the multiplex PCR reads; one entry per CDR3 protein. Of hundreds of thousands of distinct CDR3 sequences listed, approximately 14% are singletons. Ophthalmopathy was moderately-to-severely active, CAS at least 3, NOSPECS at least 4, lasting under 3 months. As concerns this clonotype: The antigen remains unidentified.

General study points: Between ophthalmopathy and stable hyperthyroidism, a 13-signature model drew a separation with about 88% sensitivity and about 80% specificity.

Sequencing used blood. The receptor's source is a woman aged 30 to 39 with Graves' ophthalmopathy.

The CDR3 nucleotides read TGTGCCAGCAGCTTTCGGGACAGCAGCTCCTATAATTCACCCCTCCACTTT. Protein: CASSFRDSSSYNSPLHF. This chain connects TRBV9 to TRBJ1-6; 7 bases agree with TRBD1. V was clipped by 4 bases and J by 0 bases; unmatched bases: 7. From germline, CDR1 is SGDLS and CDR2 YYNGEE. CDR3 length: 17 residues.